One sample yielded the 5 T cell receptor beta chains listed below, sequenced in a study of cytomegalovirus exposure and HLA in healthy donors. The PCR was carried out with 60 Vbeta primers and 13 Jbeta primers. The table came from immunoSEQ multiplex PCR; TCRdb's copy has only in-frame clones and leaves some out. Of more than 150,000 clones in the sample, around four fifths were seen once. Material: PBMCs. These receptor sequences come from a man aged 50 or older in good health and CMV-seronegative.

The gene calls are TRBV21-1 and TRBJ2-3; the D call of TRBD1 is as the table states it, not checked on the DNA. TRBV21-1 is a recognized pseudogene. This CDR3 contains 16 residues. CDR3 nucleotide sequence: TGTGCCAGCAGCAAAGTGGCCAGGGTGATCACAGATACGCAGTATTTT. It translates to CASSKVARVITDTQYF.

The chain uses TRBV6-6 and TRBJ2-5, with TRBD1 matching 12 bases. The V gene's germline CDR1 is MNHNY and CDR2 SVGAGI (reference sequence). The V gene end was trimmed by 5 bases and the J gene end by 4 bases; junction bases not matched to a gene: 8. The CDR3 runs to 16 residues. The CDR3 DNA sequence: TGTGCCAGCAGTCCCCCCGGGACAGGGGGCCGAGAGACCCAGTACTTC. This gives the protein CASSPPGTGGRETQYF.

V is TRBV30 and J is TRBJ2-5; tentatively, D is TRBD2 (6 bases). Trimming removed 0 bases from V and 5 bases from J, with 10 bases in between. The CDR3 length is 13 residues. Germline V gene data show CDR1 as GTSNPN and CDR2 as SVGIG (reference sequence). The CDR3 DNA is TGTGCCTGGAGTGTACGGAGGGAGGAGACCCAGTACTTC. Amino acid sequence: CAWSVRREETQYF.

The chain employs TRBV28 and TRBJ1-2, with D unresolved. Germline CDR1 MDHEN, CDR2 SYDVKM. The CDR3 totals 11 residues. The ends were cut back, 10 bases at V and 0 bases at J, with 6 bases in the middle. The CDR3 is CATHSNYGYTF. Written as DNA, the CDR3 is TGTGCCACTCACTCTAACTATGGCTACACCTTC.

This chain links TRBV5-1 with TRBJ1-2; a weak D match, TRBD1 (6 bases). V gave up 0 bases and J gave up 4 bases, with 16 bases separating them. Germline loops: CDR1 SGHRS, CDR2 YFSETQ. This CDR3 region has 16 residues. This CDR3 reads CASSLGGTTGGYGYTF. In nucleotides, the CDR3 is TGCGCCAGCAGCTTGGGGGGGACAACAGGAGGCTATGGCTACACCTTC.